These T cell receptor beta chains were read from a single sample in a study of shared clonotypes between healthy human individuals. Assay used: immunoSEQ multiplex PCR; TCRdb lists only in-frame clones, some missing. This table holds about 800,000 clones, roughly 96% found once. The sequencing input was naive CD8+ T cells sorted from blood. These receptors originate from a man aged 25-40 years in good health. CDR3s include the opening cysteine and the closing phenylalanine or tryptophan.

v_call,cdr3_length,cdr3_aa
TRBV4-1,15,CASSQGGGRNTEAFF
TRBV15,17,CATSRLLGLAGGNEQFF
TRBV5-1,15,CASSSTLTGGNEQFF
TRBV7-9,15,CASSAGQAGNTEAFF
TRBV4-3,17,CASSQERGRTGRQEAFF
TRBV6-6,15,CASRTGLAGEIEQFF
TRBV2,16,CASSEAIGTGAYEQYF
TRBV2,15,CASPVLAEPGDEQFF
TRBV10-2,14,CASSGRDNISQQFF
TRBV5-1,15,CASSLSIRGEETQYF
TRBV19,16,CASTLLAGDHTGELFF
TRBV6-1,14,CASSFPGPSETQYF
TRBV5-6,11,CASSLMAEQYF
TRBV7-2,15,CASSKAGRLNTEAFF
TRBV27,12,CASGQGTYGYTF
TRBV6-1,13,CASSSSHSYEQYF
TRBV19,16,CASSTKQGYRTDTQYF
TRBV19,16,CASSIVGGGVLNEQFF
TRBV5-1,16,CASSSGTGGAYNEQFF
TRBV6-1,16,CASSGLEGLSYNEQFF
TRBV9,15,CASSPRPSAYNEQFF
TRBV7-8,14,CASSIQDLGQTQYF
TRBV29-1,13,CSVDGDSTYEQYF
TRBV29-1,14,CSVAGIPNTGELFF
TRBV27,14,CASSLVTGGYEQYF
TRBV2,13,CASSPTVGETQYF
TRBV30,16,CAWTTEGHPPYNEQFF
TRBV29-1,15,CSVDSERGFGYGYTF
TRBV27,12,CASSPRTDTQYF
TRBV27,15,CASSSAGTSAYEQYF
TRBV7-9,15,CASSLALGGASGYTF
TRBV6-5,16,CASSYSLAGVYNEQFF
TRBV28,17,CASSSRGTSANTGELFF